Given below is one TCR beta chain in context. This entry comes from a study of blood T cell repertoires in COVID-19. Produced via immunoSEQ multiplex PCR; TCRdb's table is partial and in-frame only. The table has about 130,000 clones, about 88% seen once; the top ten hold around 2.5%. The V and J ends lost 5 bases and 2 bases, in that order; junction bases with no gene match: 5. Germline loops: CDR1 SGHNT, CDR2 YYREEE (reference sequence). There are 15 residues in the CDR3. Assignment of participants to cohorts was predicated upon participant-reported clinical history. All recovered Cohort 3 donors got two negative PCRs, got clearance, or saw symptom resolution.

Sample: PBMCs or T cells enriched from blood (not recorded which). The V and J genes are TRBV5-4 and TRBJ2-2, with 8 bases matching TRBD2. The TCR comes from a woman aged 45-65 years who had recovered from COVID-19. CDR3 DNA: TGTGCCAGCAGGTTGAGCGGGGGTAACACCGGGGAGCTGTTTTTT. It specifies CASRLSGGNTGELFF.